The TCR beta chain described here comes from a study of post-analysis software for immune sequencing data. Comment on this clonotype: The antigen is unknown.

Tagging with unique molecular identifiers was a feature of the TCR beta cDNA libraries. Hundreds of thousands of cDNA molecules came from around 1 to 10 million T cells. TCRdb reanalysed the PCR reads using MiXCR and keeps one entry per CDR3 protein. The sample shows a few hundred thousand distinct CDR3 sequences, over 35% of them seen only once. Broader study findings: Significantly decreased normalized Chao1 diversity was recorded for multiple sclerosis patients relative to controls. When patients were compared with controls, about five TRBV segments were more frequent, TRBV5-6, TRBV5-1 and TRBV20-1 among them.

CDR3 length: 16 residues. J gave up 4 bases and V 0 bases, and 5 bases lay outside the gene matches. Looked up from germline, CDR1 is SGHRS and CDR2 is YFSETQ. Specimen: blood. This clonotype originated in a girl aged 5-17 years with multiple sclerosis. This chain links TRBV5-1 with TRBJ1-2; 11 bases are shared with TRBD1. This chain's CDR3 is CASSLGGQGAGYGYTF. The CDR3 DNA is TGCGCCAGCAGCTTGGGTGGACAGGGGGCTGGCTATGGCTACACCTTC.